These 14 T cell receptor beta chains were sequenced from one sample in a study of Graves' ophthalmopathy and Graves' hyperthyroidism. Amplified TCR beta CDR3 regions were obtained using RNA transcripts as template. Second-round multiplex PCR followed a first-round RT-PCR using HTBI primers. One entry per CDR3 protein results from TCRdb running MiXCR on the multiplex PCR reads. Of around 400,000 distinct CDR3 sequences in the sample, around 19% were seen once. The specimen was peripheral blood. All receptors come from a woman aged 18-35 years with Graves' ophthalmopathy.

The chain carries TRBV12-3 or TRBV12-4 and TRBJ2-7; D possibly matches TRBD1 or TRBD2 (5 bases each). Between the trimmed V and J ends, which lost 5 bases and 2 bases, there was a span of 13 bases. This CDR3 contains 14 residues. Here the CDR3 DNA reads TGTGCCAGCAGTCCGCTGGGACGTGCCTACGAGCAGTACTTC. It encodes CASSPLGRAYEQYF.

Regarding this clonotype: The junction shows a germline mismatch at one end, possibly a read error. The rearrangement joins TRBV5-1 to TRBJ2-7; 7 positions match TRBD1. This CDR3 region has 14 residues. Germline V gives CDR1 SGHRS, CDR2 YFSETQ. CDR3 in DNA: TGCGACAGCAGCTCCATGACAGGGACCTACGAGCAGTACTTC. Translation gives CDSSSMTGTYEQYF.

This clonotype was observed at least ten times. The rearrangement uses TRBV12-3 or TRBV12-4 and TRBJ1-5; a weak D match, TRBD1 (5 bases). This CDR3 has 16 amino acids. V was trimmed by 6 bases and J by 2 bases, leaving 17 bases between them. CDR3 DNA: TGTGCCAGCAGCGGGGGTCCTTGGGTGGGCAATCAGCCCCAGCATTTT. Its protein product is CASSGGPWVGNQPQHF.

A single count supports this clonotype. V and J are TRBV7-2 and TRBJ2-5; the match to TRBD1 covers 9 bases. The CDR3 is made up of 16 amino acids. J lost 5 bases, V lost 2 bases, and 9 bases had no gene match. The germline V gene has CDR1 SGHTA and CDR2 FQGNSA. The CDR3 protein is CASSLQGTGRGETQYF. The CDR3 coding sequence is TGTGCCAGCAGCTTACAAGGGACAGGGCGAGGGGAGACCCAGTACTTC.

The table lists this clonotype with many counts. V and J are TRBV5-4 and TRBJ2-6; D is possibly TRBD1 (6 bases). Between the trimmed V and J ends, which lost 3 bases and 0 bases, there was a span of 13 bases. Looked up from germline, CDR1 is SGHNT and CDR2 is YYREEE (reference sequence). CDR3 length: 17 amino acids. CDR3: CASSSDSHLSGANVLTF. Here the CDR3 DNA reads TGTGCCAGCAGCTCGGACAGTCATCTCTCTGGGGCCAACGTCCTGACTTTC.

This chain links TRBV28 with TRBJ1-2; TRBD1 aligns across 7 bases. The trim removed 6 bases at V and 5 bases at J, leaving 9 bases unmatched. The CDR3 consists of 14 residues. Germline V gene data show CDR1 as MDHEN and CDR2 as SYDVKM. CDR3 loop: CASSTYRGGYGYTF. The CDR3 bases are TGTGCCAGCAGCACCTACAGGGGAGGGTATGGCTACACCTTC.

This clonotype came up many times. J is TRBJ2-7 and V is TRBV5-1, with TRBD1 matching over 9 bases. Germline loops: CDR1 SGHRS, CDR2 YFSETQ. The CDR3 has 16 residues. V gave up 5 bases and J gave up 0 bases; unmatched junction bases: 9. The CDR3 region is CASSRTGDPSSYEQYF. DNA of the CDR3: TGCGCCAGCAGTCGGACAGGGGACCCCAGCTCCTACGAGCAGTACTTC.

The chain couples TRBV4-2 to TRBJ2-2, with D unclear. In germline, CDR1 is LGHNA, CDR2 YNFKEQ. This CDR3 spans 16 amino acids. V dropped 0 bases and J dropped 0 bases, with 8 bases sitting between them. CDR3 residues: CASSQDGPANTGELFF. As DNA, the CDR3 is TGTGCCAGCAGCCAAGACGGGCCCGCGAACACCGGGGAGCTGTTTTTT.

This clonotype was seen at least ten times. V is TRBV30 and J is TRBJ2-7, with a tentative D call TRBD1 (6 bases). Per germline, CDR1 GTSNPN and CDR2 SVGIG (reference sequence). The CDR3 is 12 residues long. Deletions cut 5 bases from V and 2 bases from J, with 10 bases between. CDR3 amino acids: CAWGGQTYEQYF. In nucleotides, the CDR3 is TGTGCCTGGGGAGGACAGACCTACGAGCAGTACTTC.

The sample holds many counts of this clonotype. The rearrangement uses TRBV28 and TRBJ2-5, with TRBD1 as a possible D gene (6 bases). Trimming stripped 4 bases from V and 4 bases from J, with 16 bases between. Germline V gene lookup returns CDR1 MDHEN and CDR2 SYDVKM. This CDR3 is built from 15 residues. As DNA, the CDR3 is TGTGCCAGCAGTTCACAAGACACACAGGGAGAGACCCAGTACTTC. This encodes CASSSQDTQGETQYF.

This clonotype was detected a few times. The chain's CDR3 is CASSTHFLSGQGTPIRNNEQFF. For the CDR3, the DNA is TGCGCCAGCAGCACCCACTTTTTGTCGGGACAGGGCACCCCCATTCGGAACAATGAGCAGTTCTTC. V gene TRBV4-1 combines with J gene TRBJ2-1, with TRBD1 identical over 9 bases. The V gene's germline CDR1 is MGHRA and CDR2 YSYEKL. The V segment lost 5 bases and the J segment 5 bases; nucleotides outside the gene matches: 28. The CDR3 is 22 amino acids.

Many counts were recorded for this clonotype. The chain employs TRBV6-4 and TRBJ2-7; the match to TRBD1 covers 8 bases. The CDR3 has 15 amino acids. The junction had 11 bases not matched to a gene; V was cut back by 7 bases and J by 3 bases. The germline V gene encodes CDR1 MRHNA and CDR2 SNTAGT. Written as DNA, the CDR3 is TGTGCCAGCAACCCTCCGGACAGGGCCAGCTACGAGCAGTACTTC. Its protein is CASNPPDRASYEQYF.

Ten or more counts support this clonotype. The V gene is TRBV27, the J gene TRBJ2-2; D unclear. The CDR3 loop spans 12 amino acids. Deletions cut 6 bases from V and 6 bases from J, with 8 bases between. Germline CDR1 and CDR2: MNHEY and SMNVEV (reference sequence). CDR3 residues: CASRISPGELFF. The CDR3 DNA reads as TGTGCCAGCAGGATTAGCCCCGGGGAGCTGTTTTTT.

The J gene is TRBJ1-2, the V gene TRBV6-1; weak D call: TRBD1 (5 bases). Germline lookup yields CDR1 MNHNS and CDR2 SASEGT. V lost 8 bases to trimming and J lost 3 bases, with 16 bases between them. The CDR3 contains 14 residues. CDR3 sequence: CASCLEGRYYGYTF. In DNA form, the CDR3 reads TGTGCCAGCTGCTTGGAGGGGCGGTACTATGGCTACACCTTC.